Sequencing of this TCR beta chain was carried out in a study of patients and donors after allogeneic stem cell transplantation. TCRdb reprocessed the RT-PCR reads with MiXCR, giving one entry per CDR3 protein. The sample lists roughly 960,000 distinct CDR3 sequences; over 15% were seen once. The sample taken for sequencing was blood, either unsorted or a sorted T cell fraction (not recorded which). The sequence was obtained from a human donor who was either an allogeneic HSCT recipient or a stem cell or donor lymphocyte infusion donor (not recorded which). It is not recorded whose cells these are; they may come from a transplant donor.

The CDR3 spells CSASGRAGTEAFF. Written as DNA, the CDR3 is TGCAGTGCTAGTGGCAGGGCGGGCACTGAAGCTTTCTTT. The chain uses TRBV20-1 and TRBJ1-1; tentative D call: TRBD1 (5 bases). This CDR3 is 13 amino acids long. Germline CDR1 is DFQATT and CDR2 is SNEGSKA (reference sequence). Trimming left V 3 bases short and J 4 bases short, with 12 bases between.